Following are 23 T cell receptor beta chains from one sample sequenced in a study of CD8+CD57+ T cells in acquired aplastic anemia. The TCR beta profiling, which covered VDJ combination and CDR3 sequence, was carried out using genomic DNA as the template. One entry per CDR3 protein results from TCRdb running MiXCR on the reads. Of some 44,000 distinct CDR3 sequences listed, roughly two thirds are singletons. What was sequenced was sorted CD4+, CD8+, or CD8+CD57+ T cells (not recorded which) from PBMCs. The origin of the receptors is a human donor in good health, serving as a control.

This clonotype has ten or more counts. This chain joins TRBV19 and TRBJ2-5; no clear D gene. Germline lookup yields CDR1 LNHDA and CDR2 SQIVND (reference sequence). Trimming cost V 1 base and J 5 bases, with 14 bases left between them. The CDR3 contains 15 residues. CDR3 DNA sequence: TGTGCCAGTAGTATAGCCCGGCAGGTAGGGGAGACCCAGTACTTC. It yields the protein CASSIARQVGETQYF.

This clonotype has just a few counts. This chain connects TRBV19 to TRBJ2-5; D remains ambiguous. CDR1 LNHDA and CDR2 SQIVND come from the germline V gene (reference sequence). This CDR3 comprises 10 residues. V shed 5 bases and J shed 5 bases, with 3 bases lying between them. CDR3: CASSGETQYF. The CDR3 DNA sequence: TGTGCCAGTAGTGGGGAGACCCAGTACTTC.

In its sample, this clonotype was seen a few times. CDR3 DNA sequence: TGCAGTGCCACGGACAGGGCCGCCGCAACTAATGAAAAACTGTTTTTT. This gives the protein CSATDRAAATNEKLFF. The V and J genes are TRBV20-1 and TRBJ1-4, with 8 positions matching TRBD1. This CDR3 contains 16 residues. With 6 bases clipped from V and 0 bases from J, the junction kept 9 bases outside the gene matches. CDR1 is DFQATT and CDR2 is SNEGSKA in the germline V gene (reference sequence).

The chain has TRBV25-1 and TRBJ2-1; TRBD2 matches at 9 bases. Germline lookup yields CDR1 MGHDK and CDR2 SYGVNS. This CDR3 has 15 amino acids. The V and J ends lost 3 bases and 9 bases, in that order; junction bases with no gene match: 9. DNA for the CDR3: TGTGCCAGCAGTGATTGGGTAGCGGGAGTCGGTGAGCAGTTCTTC. Its translation: CASSDWVAGVGEQFF.

This chain uses TRBV2 with TRBJ2-7; D may be TRBD2 (6 bases). The CDR3 is 13 residues long. The germline V gene encodes CDR1 SNHLY and CDR2 FYNNEI. V lost 6 bases and J 1 base, leaving 10 bases between the germline ends. The CDR3, as DNA: TGTGCCAGCAGCTGGAGGGGATCCTACGAGCAGTACTTC. Encoded protein: CASSWRGSYEQYF.

The V and J genes are TRBV2 and TRBJ2-5; 10 positions agree with TRBD2. V shed 6 bases and J 5 bases; nucleotides not matched to a gene: 6. CDR3 length: 14 amino acids. Germline lookup yields CDR1 SNHLY and CDR2 FYNNEI. Written as DNA, the CDR3 is TGTGCCAGCAGCGTACTAGCGGGAAGGGAGACCCAGTACTTC. This sequence encodes CASSVLAGRETQYF. Full variable domain (outside the CDR3, taken from reference TRBV2 and TRBJ2-5): EPEVTQTPSHQVTQMGQEVILRCVPISNHLYFYWYRQILGQKVEFLVSFYNNEISEKSEIFDDQFSVERPDGSNFTLKIRSTKLEDSAMYFCASSVLAGRETQYFGPGTRLLVL.

This chain uses TRBV29-1 with TRBJ2-7, with D perhaps assigned TRBD1 or TRBD2 (6 bases each). Trimming left V 4 bases short and J 7 bases short, with 14 bases between. The CDR3 sequence is 12 residues long. CDR1 is SQVTM, CDR2 ANQGSEA, per germline. CDR3: CSVAQRGGEQYF. The CDR3 nucleotides read TGCAGCGTTGCCCAGCGAGGGGGGGAGCAGTACTTC.

This clonotype was seen once. This rearrangement joins TRBV19 to TRBJ2-7; D may be TRBD1 (5 bases). V lost 5 bases, J lost 3 bases, and 11 bases lay in between. Germline V CDR1 and CDR2: LNHDA, SQIVND (reference sequence). The CDR3 loop spans 13 amino acids. The CDR3 coding sequence is TGTGCCAGTAGTCAACAGGCATTCTACGAGCAGTACTTC. Amino acid sequence: CASSQQAFYEQYF.

This clonotype has a single count. The chain uses TRBV11-1 and TRBJ2-3; TRBD2 matches 15 bases. CDR1 and CDR2 (germline): SGHAT, FQDESV (reference sequence). The CDR3 contains 17 residues. Trimming at V came to 5 bases and at J to 3 bases, leaving 6 bases not matched to a gene. For the CDR3, the DNA is TGTGCCAGCAGCCGAAGGACTAGCGGGGGGGGGACAGATACGCAGTATTTT. Its protein product is CASSRRTSGGGTDTQYF.

By sample share, this clonotype is medium-sized. The chain couples TRBV7-6 to TRBJ2-7, with 10 bases fitting TRBD2. Germline assignment: CDR1 SGHVS and CDR2 FNYEAQ. V lost 5 bases to trimming and J lost 4 bases; unmatched junction nucleotides: 5. This CDR3 has 14 amino acids. The CDR3 loop reads CASSLTSGEYEQYF. As DNA, the CDR3 is TGTGCCAGCAGCCTTACTAGCGGGGAGTACGAGCAGTACTTC.

This clonotype showed up just a few times. CDR3 nucleotide sequence: TGTGCCATCAGTGAAGCCGGGGCCTCCTACGAGCAGTACTTC. This codes for CAISEAGASYEQYF. This sequence joins TRBV10-3 and TRBJ2-7; D might be TRBD1 or TRBD2, each matching 5 bases. Trimming left V 3 bases short and J 0 bases short, with 9 bases between. The CDR3 is made up of 14 amino acids. CDR1 is ENHRY and CDR2 is SYGVKD in the germline V gene.

The chain uses TRBV11-2 and TRBJ1-6; TRBD1 aligns across 8 bases. Losses at the gene ends were 6 bases for V and 9 bases for J; bases not matched to a gene: 10. The CDR3 sequence is 15 residues long. CDR1 is SGHAT, CDR2 FQNNGV, per germline. CDR3 DNA: TGTGCCAGCAGTGGTCTGACAGGGGTTGGTTCACCCCTCCACTTT. It encodes CASSGLTGVGSPLHF. Variable domain in full (rest from reference TRBV11-2 and TRBJ1-6): EAGVAQSPRYKIIEKRQSVAFWCNPISGHATLYWYQQILGQGPKLLIQFQNNGVVDDSQLPKDRFSAERLKGVDSTLKIQPAKLEDSAVYLCASSGLTGVGSPLHFGNGTRLTVT.

This clonotype came up many times. The V and J genes are TRBV6-6 and TRBJ1-1; D is ambiguous. The CDR3 covers 12 residues. With 2 bases removed from V and 4 bases from J, the gap between germline ends came to 5 bases. CDR1 MNHNY and CDR2 SVGAGI come from the germline V gene (reference sequence). This CDR3 is CASSYTVTEAFF. CDR3 DNA: TGTGCCAGCAGTTACACAGTCACTGAAGCTTTCTTT.

Notes on this clonotype: A much larger clone differs from this one at a single base, so this may be a read error. No conserved phenylalanine or tryptophan ends this CDR3, so it is likely a read error. The gene calls are TRBV30 and TRBJ1-1, with no clear D. V lost 0 bases to trimming and J lost 4 bases, with 9 bases between them. Germline CDR1 GTSNPN, CDR2 SVGIG (reference sequence). There are 13 residues in the CDR3. The CDR3 DNA is TGTGCCTGGAGTGTAACCCTGGCCACTGAAGCTTTCCTT. Protein sequence: CAWSVTLATEAFL.

This chain joins TRBV19 and TRBJ1-6; D unresolved. The CDR3 extends over 13 amino acids. V gave up 7 bases and J gave up 16 bases, with 20 bases separating them. CDR1 and CDR2 from the germline V gene are LNHDA and SQIVND (reference sequence). This CDR3 reads CASTDEVGYLLHF. The CDR3 region has the DNA TGTGCCAGTACCGATGAGGTGGGGTACCTACTCCACTTT.

This chain uses TRBV19 with TRBJ1-5; the match to TRBD1 covers 8 bases. Germline V CDR1 and CDR2: LNHDA, SQIVND (reference sequence). The V gene end was trimmed by 5 bases and the J gene end by 9 bases; junction bases not matched to a gene: 18. This CDR3 is built from 17 residues. Written as DNA, the CDR3 is TGTGCCAGTAGTTTCCTAGGACAGGGCGGATGGAAGGGGCCCCAGCATTTT. It is translated as CASSFLGQGGWKGPQHF.

To note about this clonotype: Relative to the germline gene, one junction end is altered; a read error may explain this. CDR3 bases: TGCGCCAGCCGCCAAGACTGGTATAGCACGGATACGCAGTATTTT. Amino acids: CASRQDWYSTDTQYF. The chain has TRBV4-3 and TRBJ2-3, with D uncertain. The CDR3 runs 15 residues. Germline CDR1 LGHNA, CDR2 YSLEER.

The chain combines TRBV24-1 with TRBJ2-5, with D hard to call. V lost 1 base and J lost 5, with 1 base in between. There are 11 residues in the CDR3. Germline assignment: CDR1 KGHDR and CDR2 SFDVKD. CDR3 amino acids: CATSDFETQYF. CDR3 DNA sequence: TGTGCCACCAGTGATTTTGAGACCCAGTACTTC.

The chain recombines TRBV15 with TRBJ2-7; TRBD1 might be the D (6 bases). The length of the CDR3 is 14 residues. Per germline, CDR1 LNHNV and CDR2 YYDKDF (reference sequence). V was cut by 1 base and J by 3 bases, with 10 bases left in between. In nucleotides, the CDR3 is TGTGCCACCAGCAGAGCAGGGACAAACTACGAGCAGTACTTC. This translates into CATSRAGTNYEQYF.

The CDR3 protein is CSVIEVRYGYTF. The CDR3 bases are TGCAGCGTTATAGAGGTTCGCTATGGCTACACCTTC. The V and J genes are TRBV29-1 and TRBJ1-2; D gene unclear. The CDR3 covers 12 residues. Germline loops: CDR1 SQVTM, CDR2 ANQGSEA. Trimming left V 5 bases short and J 4 bases short, with 11 bases between.

This sequence joins TRBV20-1 and TRBJ2-5; 10 nucleotides align to TRBD2. Germline V gene lookup returns CDR1 DFQATT and CDR2 SNEGSKA (reference sequence). The CDR3 has 16 residues. J gave up 2 bases and V 3 bases, and 9 bases lay outside the gene matches. The CDR3 nucleotides read TGCAGTGCTAGGGAGCTAGCGGGGGATCTTCAAGAGACCCAGTACTTC. The encoded protein is CSARELAGDLQETQYF.

This clonotype was found a few times. The V and J genes are TRBV7-2 and TRBJ1-2; the match to TRBD1 covers 8 bases. The CDR3 contains 15 residues. Losses at the gene ends were 5 bases for V and 0 bases for J; bases not matched to a gene: 5. Germline V gives CDR1 SGHTA, CDR2 FQGNSA. Written as DNA, the CDR3 is TGTGCCAGCAGCCGTCAACAGGGGGCTAACTATGGCTACACCTTC. Protein: CASSRQQGANYGYTF.

As regards this clonotype: The junction departs from the called germline gene at one end, perhaps through a read error. The gene calls are TRBV12-3 or TRBV12-4 and TRBJ2-2; tentatively, D is TRBD1 or TRBD2 (6 bases each). The CDR3 has 15 residues. CDR3 protein: CASTQRGVNTGELFF. CDR3 nucleotide sequence: TGTGCCAGCACCCAGAGGGGGGTGAACACCGGGGAGCTGTTTTTC.